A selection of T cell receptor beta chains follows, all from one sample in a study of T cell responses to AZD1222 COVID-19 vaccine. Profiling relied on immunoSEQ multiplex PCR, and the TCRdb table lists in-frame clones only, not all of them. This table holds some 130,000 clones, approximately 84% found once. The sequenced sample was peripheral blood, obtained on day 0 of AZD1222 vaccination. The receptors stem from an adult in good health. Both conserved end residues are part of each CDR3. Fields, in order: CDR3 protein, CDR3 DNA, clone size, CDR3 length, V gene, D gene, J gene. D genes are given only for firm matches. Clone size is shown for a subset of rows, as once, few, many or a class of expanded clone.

CDR3 protein: CASSSPEGVVSEAFF; CDR3 DNA: TGTGCCAGCAGCTCTCCCGAGGGGGTGGTCTCTGAAGCTTTCTTT; clone size: NA; CDR3 length: 15; V gene: TRBV13; D gene: NA; J gene: TRBJ1-1
CDR3 protein: CASRQFDQPQHF; CDR3 DNA: TGTGCCAGCCGACAGTTTGATCAGCCCCAGCATTTT; clone size: NA; CDR3 length: 12; V gene: TRBV28; D gene: NA; J gene: TRBJ1-5
CDR3 protein: CASSNPTGEAHFEQFF; CDR3 DNA: TGTGCCAGCAGCAACCCCACGGGGGAGGCCCACTTTGAGCAGTTCTTC; clone size: once; CDR3 length: 16; V gene: TRBV21-1; D gene: NA; J gene: TRBJ2-1
CDR3 protein: CASSTPGSLYF; CDR3 DNA: TGCGCCAGCAGTACTCCCGGGAGTCTGTACTTC; clone size: NA; CDR3 length: 11; V gene: TRBV5-1; D gene: NA; J gene: TRBJ2-7
CDR3 protein: CAWMARDTQYF; CDR3 DNA: TGTGCCTGGATGGCACGAGATACGCAGTATTTT; clone size: NA; CDR3 length: 11; V gene: TRBV30; D gene: NA; J gene: TRBJ2-3
CDR3 protein: CASSDLSQGASGNTIYF; CDR3 DNA: TGTGCCAGCAGCGACCTAAGTCAGGGGGCCTCTGGAAACACCATATATTTT; clone size: NA; CDR3 length: 17; V gene: TRBV9; D gene: TRBD1; J gene: TRBJ1-3
CDR3 protein: CASSLLGQGPPYEQYF; CDR3 DNA: TGCGCCAGCAGCTTATTAGGACAGGGCCCACCCTACGAGCAGTACTTC; clone size: NA; CDR3 length: 16; V gene: TRBV5-1; D gene: TRBD1; J gene: TRBJ2-7
CDR3 protein: CASSSRQGSYNSPLHF; CDR3 DNA: TGTGCCAGCAGCTCCCGACAGGGAAGCTATAATTCACCCCTCCACTTT; clone size: NA; CDR3 length: 16; V gene: TRBV5-4; D gene: TRBD1; J gene: TRBJ1-6
CDR3 protein: CASSLGQGGTDTQYF; CDR3 DNA: TGTGCCAGCAGCTTAGGACAGGGCGGCACAGATACGCAGTATTTT; clone size: NA; CDR3 length: 15; V gene: TRBV9; D gene: TRBD1; J gene: TRBJ2-3
CDR3 protein: CASSDHRQGGYGYTF; CDR3 DNA: TGTGCCAGCAGTGATCACCGACAGGGCGGGTATGGCTACACCTTC; clone size: NA; CDR3 length: 15; V gene: TRBV6-1; D gene: TRBD1; J gene: TRBJ1-2
CDR3 protein: CASRTGGWDTEAFF; CDR3 DNA: TGTGCCAGCAGGACAGGGGGCTGGGATACTGAAGCTTTCTTT; clone size: NA; CDR3 length: 14; V gene: TRBV28; D gene: TRBD1; J gene: TRBJ1-1